This TCR beta chain was identified in a study of siplizumab effects on memory and regulatory T cells. From germline, CDR1 is SGHTA and CDR2 FQGNSA. The V end lost 4 bases, the J end lost 4 bases, and 13 bases lay between the germline ends. The CDR3 totals 15 residues. About 1.1 x 10^5 TCR templates were measured in each sample. The data were produced by immunoSEQ multiplex PCR, yet TCRdb's version contains in-frame clones alone and is incomplete. Among just over 60,000 clones, roughly 85% were seen once, and the ten largest hold approximately 0.38%. Points from the study as a whole: Just a small share of alloreactive clones was traced back to unstimulated subsets. Apparently more diverse than memory cells, naive T cells also seemed major alloresponse contributors.

Concerning this clone itself: Its antigen is undetermined.

The sequenced sample was memory CD4+ T cells sorted from blood. The TCR originated in a human donor in good health. V is TRBV7-2 and J is TRBJ2-2, with D perhaps being TRBD1 or TRBD2 (6 bases each). For the CDR3, the DNA is TGTGCCAGCAGCTCCCAGGGGAGGAGCACCGGGGAGCTGTTTTTT. Its translation is CASSSQGRSTGELFF.